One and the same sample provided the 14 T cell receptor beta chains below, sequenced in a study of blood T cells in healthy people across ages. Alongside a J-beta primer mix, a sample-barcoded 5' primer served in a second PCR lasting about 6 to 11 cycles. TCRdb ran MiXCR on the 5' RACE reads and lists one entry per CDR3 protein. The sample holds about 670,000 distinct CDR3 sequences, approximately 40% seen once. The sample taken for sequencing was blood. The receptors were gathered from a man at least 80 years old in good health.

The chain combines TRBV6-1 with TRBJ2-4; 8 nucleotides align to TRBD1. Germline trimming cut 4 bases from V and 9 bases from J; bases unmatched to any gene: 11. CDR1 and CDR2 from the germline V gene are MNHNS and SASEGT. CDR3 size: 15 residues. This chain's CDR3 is CASSGQTGERSIQYF. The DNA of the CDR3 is TGTGCCAGCAGTGGCCAGACAGGGGAACGGAGCATTCAGTACTTC.

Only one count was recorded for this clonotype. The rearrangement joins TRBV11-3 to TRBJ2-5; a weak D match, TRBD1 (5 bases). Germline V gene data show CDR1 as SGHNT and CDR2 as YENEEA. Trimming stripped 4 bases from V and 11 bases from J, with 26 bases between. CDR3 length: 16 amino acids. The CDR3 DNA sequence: TGTGCCAGCAGCTCAGGGCAGATTAGCTCCTACAATGAGCAGTACTTC. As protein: CASSSGQISSYNEQYF.

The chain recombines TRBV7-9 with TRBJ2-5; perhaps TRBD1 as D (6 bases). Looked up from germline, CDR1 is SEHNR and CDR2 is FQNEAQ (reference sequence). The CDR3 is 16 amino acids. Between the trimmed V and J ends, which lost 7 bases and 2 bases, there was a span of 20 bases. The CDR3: CASNPGQGKYQETQYF. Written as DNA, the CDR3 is TGTGCCAGCAACCCAGGCCAGGGGAAGTATCAAGAGACCCAGTACTTC.

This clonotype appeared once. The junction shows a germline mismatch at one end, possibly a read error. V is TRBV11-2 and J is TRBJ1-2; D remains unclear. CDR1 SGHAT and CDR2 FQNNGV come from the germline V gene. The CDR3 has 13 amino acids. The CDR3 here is CAGSLDPASGYTF. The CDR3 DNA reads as TGTGCCGGCAGCTTAGATCCGGCCAGTGGCTACACCTTC.

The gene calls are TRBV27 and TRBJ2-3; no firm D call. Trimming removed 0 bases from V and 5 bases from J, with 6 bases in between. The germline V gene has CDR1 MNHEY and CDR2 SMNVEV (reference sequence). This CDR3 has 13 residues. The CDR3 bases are TGTGCCAGCAGTTTATCGGATATAGATACGCAGTATTTT. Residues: CASSLSDIDTQYF.

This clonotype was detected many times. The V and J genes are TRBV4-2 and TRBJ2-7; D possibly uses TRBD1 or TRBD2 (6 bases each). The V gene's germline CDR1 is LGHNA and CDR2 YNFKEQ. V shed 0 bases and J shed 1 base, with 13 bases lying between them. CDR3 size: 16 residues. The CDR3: CASSQDKGGRSYEQYF. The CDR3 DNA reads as TGTGCCAGCAGCCAAGATAAGGGGGGCAGATCCTACGAGCAGTACTTC.

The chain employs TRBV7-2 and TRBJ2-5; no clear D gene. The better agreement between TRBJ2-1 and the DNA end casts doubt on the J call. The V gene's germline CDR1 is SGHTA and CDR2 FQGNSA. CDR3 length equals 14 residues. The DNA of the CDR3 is TGTGCCAGCAGCTTAGAGGTGACGCAAGAGACCCAGTTCTTC. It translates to CASSLEVTQETQFF.

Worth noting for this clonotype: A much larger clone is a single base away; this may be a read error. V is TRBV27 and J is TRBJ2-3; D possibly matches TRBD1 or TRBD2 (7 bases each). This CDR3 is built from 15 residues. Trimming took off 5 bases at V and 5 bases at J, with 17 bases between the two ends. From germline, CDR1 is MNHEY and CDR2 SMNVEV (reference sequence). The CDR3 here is CASSPGGGSEDTQYF. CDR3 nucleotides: TGTGCCAGCAGTCCAGGGGGGGGGTCAGAAGATACGCAGTATTTT.

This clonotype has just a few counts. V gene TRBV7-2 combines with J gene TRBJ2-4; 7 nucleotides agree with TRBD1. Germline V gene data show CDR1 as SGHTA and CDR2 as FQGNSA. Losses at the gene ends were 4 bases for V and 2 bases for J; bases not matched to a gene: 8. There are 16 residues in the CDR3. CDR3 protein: CASSSGGMGSKNIQYF. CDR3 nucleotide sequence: TGTGCCAGCAGCTCAGGGGGTATGGGGTCCAAAAACATTCAGTACTTC.

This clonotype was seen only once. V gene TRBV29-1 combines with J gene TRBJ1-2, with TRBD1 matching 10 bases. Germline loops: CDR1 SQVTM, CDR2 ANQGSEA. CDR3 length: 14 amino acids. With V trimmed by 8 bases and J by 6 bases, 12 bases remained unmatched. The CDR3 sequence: CSTEDVGTGDGYTF. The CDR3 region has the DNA TGCAGCACTGAGGACGTAGGGACAGGGGATGGCTACACCTTC.

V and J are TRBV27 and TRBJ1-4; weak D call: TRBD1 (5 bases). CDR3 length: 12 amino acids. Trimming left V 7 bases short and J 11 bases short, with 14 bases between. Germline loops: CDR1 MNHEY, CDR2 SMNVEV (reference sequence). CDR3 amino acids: CASKGQGGKLFF. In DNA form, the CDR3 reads TGTGCCAGCAAAGGGCAGGGTGGCAAACTGTTTTTT.

The CDR3 DNA reads as TGTGCCAGCAGTGACAGCCCGGGAGCTGAAGCTTTCTTT. Amino acids: CASSDSPGAEAFF. The rearrangement joins TRBV25-1 to TRBJ1-1; D is unresolved. This CDR3 region has 13 residues. V dropped 3 bases and J dropped 6 bases, with 11 bases sitting between them. In germline, CDR1 is MGHDK, CDR2 SYGVNS.

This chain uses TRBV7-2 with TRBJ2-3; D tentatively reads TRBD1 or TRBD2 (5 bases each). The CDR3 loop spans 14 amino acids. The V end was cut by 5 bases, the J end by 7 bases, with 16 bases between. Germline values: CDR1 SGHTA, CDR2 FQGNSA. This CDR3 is CASSPSERGYTQYF. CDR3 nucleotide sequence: TGTGCCAGCAGCCCAAGTGAGAGGGGATATACGCAGTATTTT.

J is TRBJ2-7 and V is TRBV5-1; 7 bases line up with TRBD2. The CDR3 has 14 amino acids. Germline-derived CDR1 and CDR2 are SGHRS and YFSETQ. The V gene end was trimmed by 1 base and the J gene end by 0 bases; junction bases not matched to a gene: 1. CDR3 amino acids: CASSLRTSSYEQYF. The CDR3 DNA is TGCGCCAGCAGCTTGAGGACTAGCTCCTACGAGCAGTACTTC.